The clone carrying this T cell receptor (beta chain) was observed a few times. Its antigen remains unidentified. The data originate from a study of T cell repertoires in cytomegalovirus infection. Study-wide context: CMV epitopes that were recently identified and HLA-C-restricted were used alongside well-studied HLA-B-restricted ones. Carrying CMV and the relevant HLA type showed in public TCR beta signatures.

Study-wide findings and caveats: HLA-C-restricted CMV clonotypes gave the most frequent clonotype in two of eight donors. Individuals carrying CMV plus the relevant HLA were identified by cumulative frequency of public TCR beta families.

This CDR3 is 16 amino acids long. V was clipped by 0 bases and J by 5 bases; unmatched bases: 10. The germline gives CDR1 SGDLS, CDR2 YYNGEE. TCRdb re-called the reads with MiXCR, one entry per CDR3 protein. The sample yields 300,000 to 400,000 distinct CDR3 sequences, about 29% seen once. The V and J genes are TRBV9 and TRBJ2-7, with 8 nucleotides matching TRBD2. The sample in question was cultured PBMCs, obtained from culture after CMV antigen stimulation. The receptor was derived from a human donor in good health (CMV status not recorded). Some clones in this sample may be carry-over from other donors' samples. The CDR3 region has the DNA TGTGCCAGCAGCGTAGGAGGTAGCGGGGTCGGGGACGAGCAGTACTTC. Translating it yields CASSVGGSGVGDEQYF.